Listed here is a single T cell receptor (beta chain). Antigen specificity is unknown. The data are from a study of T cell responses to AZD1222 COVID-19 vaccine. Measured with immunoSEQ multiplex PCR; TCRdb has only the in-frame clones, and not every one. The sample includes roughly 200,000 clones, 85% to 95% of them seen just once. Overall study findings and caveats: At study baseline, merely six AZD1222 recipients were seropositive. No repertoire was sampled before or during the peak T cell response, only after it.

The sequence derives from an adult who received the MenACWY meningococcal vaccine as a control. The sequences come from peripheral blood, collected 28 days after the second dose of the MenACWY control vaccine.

The CDR3 here is CASSVTSGGAITDTQYF. CDR3 coding DNA: TGTGCCAGCAGCGTGACTAGCGGGGGGGCTATCACAGATACGCAGTATTTT. The chain couples TRBV6-2 or TRBV6-3 to TRBJ2-3; 14 bases agree with TRBD2. The germline V gene has CDR1 MNHEY and CDR2 SVGEGT. V dropped 6 bases and J dropped 2; count of bases not matched to a gene: 7. This CDR3 has 17 residues.